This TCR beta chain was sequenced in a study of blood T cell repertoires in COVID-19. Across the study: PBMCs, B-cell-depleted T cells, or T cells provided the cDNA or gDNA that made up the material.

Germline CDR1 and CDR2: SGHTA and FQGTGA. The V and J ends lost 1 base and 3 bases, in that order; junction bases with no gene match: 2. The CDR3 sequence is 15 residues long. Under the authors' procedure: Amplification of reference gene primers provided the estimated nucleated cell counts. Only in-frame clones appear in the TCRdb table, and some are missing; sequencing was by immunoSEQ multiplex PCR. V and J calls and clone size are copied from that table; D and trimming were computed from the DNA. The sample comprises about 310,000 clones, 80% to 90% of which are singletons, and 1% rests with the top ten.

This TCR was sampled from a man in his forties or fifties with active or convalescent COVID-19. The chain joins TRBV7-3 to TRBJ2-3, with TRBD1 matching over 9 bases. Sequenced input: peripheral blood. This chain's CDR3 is CASSLSGQGTDTQYF. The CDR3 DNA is TGTGCCAGCAGCTTAAGCGGACAGGGGACAGATACGCAGTATTTT.